The TCR beta chain under discussion was sequenced for a study of shared clonotypes between healthy human individuals (TCRdb year 2020). Notes on the research overall: Three men and a couple of women, aged 18 to 49 years, made up the cohort. Per donor, three plates each were used for CD4 naive and CD4 memory, two for CD8 naive, and one for CD8 memory. To estimate repertoire size and how much clonotype sharing occurs between individuals, the study deeply sequenced the blood TCR repertoires of 4 to 6 healthy adults. Libraries were prepared and TCR repertoires were sequenced by different laboratories using diverse techniques, in order to increase sequencing depth and limit assay-specific biases. Per donor, leukapheresis produced somewhere between about 0.8 and 9 billion PBMCs. The full study reports these points: Estimated clonotype richness was generally larger for naive than for memory subsets. Across a handful of donors, about 5% of naive CD4, roughly 3.8% of naive CD8, around 2.5% of memory CD4, and over 0.35% of memory CD8 clonotypes were shared. Sampling was restricted to blood, and TCR repertoires in tissue are likely to differ from TCR repertoires in blood. Pairwise subsampling led to the expectation that sequencing depth would affect the degree of clonotype sharing among donors. Higher generation probabilities were observed for clonotypes shared by all four sorted-subset donors than for non-shared clonotypes. The genetic and exposure-history diversity represented was limited by the small number of donors. Even with the large sequencing depth, rarefaction of the sorted-subset datasets indicated that sequencing was incomplete.

V was cut back by 0 bases and J by 3 bases, leaving a gap of 12 bases between them. The CDR3 runs 16 residues from the cysteine to the phenylalanine. CDR3 DNA is the only sequence kept; it has 48 bases, read in frame from the first base. CDR1 MNHEY and CDR2 SVGAGI were looked up in the germline V gene. Using the deep immunoSEQ assay, TCR CDR3 regions were amplified from genomic DNA by multiplex PCR. Extracted genomic DNA from each cell subset was spread evenly across all wells of several immunoSEQ 96-well plates, with each plate serving as a replicate. For sorted subsets, about 210 ng of genomic DNA, equivalent to 30,000 or so T cell genomes, went into each replicate PCR. Purified libraries were quantified with a Qubit 3.0 fluorometer, sized on a Bioanalyzer 2100, and re-quantified with the KAPA Library Quantification kit. A separate single-read 150-cycle Illumina NextSeq 550 flow cell was used to sequence each immunoSEQ 96-well plate. In the source study's methods: The immunoSEQ output contained only junctional sequences without quality scores, so filtering could not match that applied to full-length reads. To assign V/J genes and CDR3, sequences were annotated using PyIR, a Python wrapper for IgBLAST v1.9, with IMGT germline references. Reads were filtered out if the reads had weak V/J assignments (E-value above 1e-6), no CDR3, stop codons, out-of-frame junctions, or ambiguous translated residues. V3J clonotypes were defined by identical inferred V gene, J gene, and CDR3 amino acid sequence. To compute the percentage overlap between repertoires, the number of shared unique clonotypes was divided by the size of the smaller repertoire. Repertoire richness was assessed with RTK rarefaction, the Chao1 estimator, and Recon v2.1 estimates of unobserved clonotypes. Generation probabilities were computed with OLGA for all TCRbeta clonotypes obtained by the gDNA method from several donors. As stored in TCRdb, this immuneACCESS dataset retains in-frame rearrangements with V and J assigned. A fraction of the clones does not appear; measured against another copy, unresolved V genes explain less than half of the discrepancy, and the remainder lacks a known reason. That table is the source of V, J and clone size, and D and trimming were worked out from the DNA. The table for this sample lists about 680,000 clones; 90% to 95% of them were counted only once. The biggest ten clones account for approximately 24% of the sample.

CD8 naive samples consisted of CD45RO-negative cells that were positively selected for CCR7, yielding a CD45RA+CCR7+ population without TemRA cells. Donors were healthy HIV-negative adults with no recently reported acute infections or vaccinations. All donors were Caucasian adults living in Nashville, Tennessee, USA. After blood collection by leukapheresis, PBMCs were isolated using Ficoll-Histopaque density gradient centrifugation and then cryopreserved in the vapor phase of liquid nitrogen. Analytical flow cytometry was used to check the purity and quantity of each magnetically sorted T cell population. From each sorted fraction, genomic DNA was isolated and quantified by UV absorbance on a Nanodrop 2000c. Remarks on this clone: The antigen it binds to is not known. No base-level quality is on record; no much larger clone is a single base apart.

Sequencing input: naive CD8+ T cells sorted from blood. The meaning of the sample's cell subset or site label: CD45RA+CCR7+. This clonotype was sampled from a man aged 25 to 40 in good health. The rearrangement joined TRBV6-5 to TRBJ2-1; too little of a D gene remains to name it. The DNA reads TGTGCCAGCAGTTACTCCCCGACCGCGGTCTACAATGAGCAGTTCTTC. Its coded protein is CASSYSPTAVYNEQFF.